The 30 T cell receptor beta chains given below trace back to one sample, sequenced in a study of T cell responses to AZD1222 COVID-19 vaccine. Using immunoSEQ multiplex PCR, the repertoire was profiled, and TCRdb retains in-frame clones only, with some absent. The table shows approximately 130,000 clones, with roughly 91% occurring only once. Sequencing used peripheral blood, obtained on day 0 of MenACWY control vaccination. The receptors derive from an adult in good health.

The chain uses TRBV6-6 and TRBJ2-3, with 14 positions matching TRBD2. The CDR3 sequence is 17 residues long. Trimming cost V 5 bases and J 6 bases; bases outside gene matches: 10. CDR1 and CDR2 from the germline V gene are MNHNY and SVGAGI (reference sequence). CDR3 nucleotide sequence: TGTGCCAGCAGTCGAACGGGACTAGCGGGAGTATCTGATACGCAGTATTTT. It specifies CASSRTGLAGVSDTQYF.

The chain uses TRBV7-2 and TRBJ1-1, with D uncertain. Trimming removed 1 base at V and 3 bases at J, with 12 bases between. CDR3 length: 15 residues. In germline, CDR1 is SGHTA, CDR2 FQGNSA. The CDR3 DNA sequence: TGTGCCAGCAGCTTAGGTAGAAGTTGGGACACTGAAGCTTTCTTT. Protein product: CASSLGRSWDTEAFF.

The rearrangement joins TRBV3-1 (or the pseudogene TRBV3-2) to TRBJ2-7; D unclear. The CDR3 is 14 amino acids. CDR1 LGHDT and CDR2 YNNKEL come from the germline V gene (reference sequence). Trimming stripped 0 bases from V and 7 bases from J, with 13 bases between. The CDR3 region has the DNA TGTGCCAGCAGCCAAGACCCCGTTGGGTATGAGCAGTACTTC. Its protein is CASSQDPVGYEQYF.

The chain links TRBV9 to TRBJ2-1; 7 bases match TRBD2. J gave up 6 bases and V 0 bases, and 12 bases lay outside the gene matches. Germline loops: CDR1 SGDLS, CDR2 YYNGEE. This CDR3 has 17 amino acids. The CDR3 DNA reads TGTGCCAGCAGCGTAGAAGCCGCGGGAGATAAGTCCAATGAGCAGTTCTTC. It is translated as CASSVEAAGDKSNEQFF.

This sequence joins TRBV5-4 and TRBJ2-5, with TRBD2 identical over 9 bases. After removal of 4 bases from V and 4 bases from J, the junction contained 8 bases not matched to a gene. The CDR3 consists of 15 residues. The germline V gene has CDR1 SGHNT and CDR2 YYREEE (reference sequence). The CDR3 nucleotides read TGTGCCAGCAGCATTTTTAGCGGGAGTTTAGAGACCCAGTACTTC. Translation gives CASSIFSGSLETQYF.

The chain is built from TRBV7-9 and TRBJ2-1; weak D call: TRBD2 (5 bases). The CDR3 is 15 amino acids. Trimming cost V 5 bases and J 3 bases, with 14 bases left between them. CDR1 SEHNR and CDR2 FQNEAQ come from the germline V gene (reference sequence). The CDR3 coding sequence is TGTGCCAGCAGCCCACGACGGGAAGTCTACAATGAGCAGTTCTTC. This encodes CASSPRREVYNEQFF.

J is TRBJ2-6 and V is TRBV10-3; the D is unclear. V shed 4 bases and J shed 4 bases, with 5 bases lying between them. The CDR3 length is 13 residues. Germline V gives CDR1 ENHRY, CDR2 SYGVKD. The CDR3 nucleotides read TGTGCCATCAGTGCGGTGGGGGCCAACGTCCTGACTTTC. The encoded protein is CAISAVGANVLTF.

The rearrangement uses TRBV6-5 and TRBJ1-1; D is ambiguous. CDR1 is MNHEY, CDR2 SVGAGI, per germline. The CDR3 consists of 12 residues. Between the trimmed V and J ends, which lost 6 bases and 6 bases, there was a span of 11 bases. Here the CDR3 DNA reads TGTGCCAGCAGGCCAAACAGAGCTGAAGCTTTCTTT. Translation gives CASRPNRAEAFF.

This clone turned up a few times. CDR3 in DNA: TGTGCCAGCAGCTTGGGATATGATAACTATGGCTACACCTTC. The encoded protein is CASSLGYDNYGYTF. The V gene is TRBV11-3, the J gene TRBJ1-2; D remains ambiguous. Germline V CDR1 and CDR2: SGHNT, YENEEA. Between the trimmed V and J ends, which lost 3 bases and 1 base, there was a span of 9 bases. The CDR3 runs to 14 residues.

This chain uses TRBV29-1 with TRBJ1-5; 10 nucleotides match TRBD1. The CDR3 totals 13 residues. After removal of 4 bases from V and 5 bases from J, the junction contained 2 bases not matched to a gene. From germline, CDR1 is SQVTM and CDR2 ANQGSEA. CDR3 DNA: TGCAGCGTTGGACAGGGGGCCTATCAGCCCCAGCATTTT. Protein: CSVGQGAYQPQHF. The variable domain in full, completed from reference TRBV29-1 and TRBJ1-5, reads SAVISQKPSRDICQRGTSLTIQCQVDSQVTMMFWYRQQPGQSLTLIATANQGSEATYESGFVIDKFPISRPNLTFSTLTVSNMSPEDSSIYLCSVGQGAYQPQHFGDGTRLSIL.

The gene calls are TRBV29-1 and TRBJ2-1; 15 nucleotides match TRBD2. CDR3 size: 17 residues. Per germline, CDR1 SQVTM and CDR2 ANQGSEA. After removal of 6 bases from V and 2 bases from J, the junction contained 8 bases not matched to a gene. The CDR3 reads CSVPGLAGGATYNEQFF. CDR3 DNA sequence: TGCAGCGTCCCGGGACTAGCGGGAGGCGCCACCTACAATGAGCAGTTCTTC.

The chain links TRBV25-1 to TRBJ2-7; perhaps TRBD1 as D (5 bases). This CDR3 has 14 amino acids. The V end was cut by 2 bases, the J end by 2 bases, with 10 bases between. Germline values: CDR1 MGHDK, CDR2 SYGVNS. The CDR3 DNA reads as TGTGCCAGCAGTGAAGCAGGGTCTACCTACGAGCAGTACTTC. Protein sequence: CASSEAGSTYEQYF.

About this clone: Other DNA variants within this sample encode the same CDR3. The V call is TRBV6-5, the J call TRBJ1-3; 7 nucleotides align to TRBD1. CDR1 is MNHEY, CDR2 SVGAGI, per germline. This CDR3 contains 15 residues. Trimming at V came to 6 bases and at J to 0 bases, leaving 5 bases not matched to a gene. The CDR3 loop reads CASRPGTASGNTIYF. The CDR3 coding sequence is TGTGCCAGCAGACCCGGGACAGCCTCTGGAAACACCATATATTTT.

Only one count was recorded for this clone. V and J are TRBV6-5 and TRBJ1-2; perhaps TRBD1 as D (5 bases). The CDR3 contains 15 residues. V was clipped by 4 bases and J by 3 bases, with 15 bases between them. Germline V gene sequence: CDR1 MNHEY, CDR2 SVGAGI. CDR3 sequence: CASSSPPGDDYGYTF. In nucleotides, the CDR3 is TGTGCCAGCAGTTCCCCGCCGGGGGATGACTATGGCTACACCTTC.

The chain joins TRBV7-9 to TRBJ2-2; 8 bases map to TRBD1. The trim removed 4 bases at V and 3 bases at J, leaving 4 bases unmatched. The length of the CDR3 is 15 residues. CDR1 is SEHNR, CDR2 FQNEAQ, per germline (reference sequence). As DNA, the CDR3 is TGTGCCAGCAGCTCCGACAGGGGTTACACCGGGGAGCTGTTTTTT. It codes for CASSSDRGYTGELFF.

The J gene is TRBJ1-2, the V gene TRBV19; the match to TRBD1 covers 9 bases. Germline CDR1 LNHDA, CDR2 SQIVND (reference sequence). Trimming took 3 bases from V and 4 from J; bases not matched to a gene: 12. The CDR3 runs 17 residues. This chain's CDR3 is CASSISGTGPILYGYTF. The CDR3 DNA follows: TGTGCCAGTAGTATTTCGGGGACAGGGCCGATCCTCTATGGCTACACCTTC.

This sequence joins TRBV27 and TRBJ1-5, with D uncertain. The V end lost 4 bases, the J end lost 1 base, and 11 bases lay between the germline ends. In germline, CDR1 is MNHEY, CDR2 SMNVEV (reference sequence). The CDR3 consists of 15 residues. The chain's CDR3 is CASSSSTGSNQPQHF. CDR3 bases: TGTGCCAGCAGTTCCTCGACTGGGAGCAATCAGCCCCAGCATTTT.

The chain carries TRBV25-1 and TRBJ2-5; TRBD1 matches at 9 bases. The CDR3 is made up of 15 amino acids. Germline V gene sequence: CDR1 MGHDK, CDR2 SYGVNS. V trimming: 4 bases; J trimming: 5 bases; junction bases outside the gene matches: 8. The CDR3 nucleotides are TGTGCCAGCAGTGTCACGGGGACAGGGCTGGAGACCCAGTACTTC. Translating gives CASSVTGTGLETQYF.

This clone was seen a single time. The V gene is TRBV12-3 or TRBV12-4, the J gene TRBJ2-7, with D possibly called TRBD1 or TRBD2 (5 bases each). The CDR3 is 13 residues long. V dropped 4 bases and J dropped 3 bases, with 10 bases sitting between them. The CDR3 nucleotides read TGTGCCAGCAGTTGGGACCCCCTCTACGAGCAGTACTTC. Residues: CASSWDPLYEQYF.

The rearrangement links TRBV3-1 (or the pseudogene TRBV3-2) to TRBJ2-7; 13 nucleotides align to TRBD2. Germline V gene data show CDR1 as LGHDT and CDR2 as YNNKEL (reference sequence). Trimming cost V 3 bases and J 3 bases; bases outside gene matches: 5. The CDR3 contains 16 residues. The CDR3 DNA sequence: TGTGCCAGCAGCCACTCTGGGACTAGCGGGGACTACGAGCAGTACTTC. It specifies CASSHSGTSGDYEQYF.

This clone was counted between two and nine times. This chain connects TRBV7-6 to TRBJ2-1, with TRBD2 identical over 7 bases. The V gene end was trimmed by 5 bases and the J gene end by 2 bases; junction bases not matched to a gene: 12. The CDR3 is made up of 17 amino acids. CDR1 is SGHVS, CDR2 FNYEAQ, per germline. The CDR3 DNA sequence: TGTGCCAGCAGCCCAGTACCATCTAGCGGACCCTACAATGAGCAGTTCTTC. It codes for CASSPVPSSGPYNEQFF.

The chain couples TRBV9 to TRBJ2-3; perhaps TRBD1 as D (5 bases). Germline lookup yields CDR1 SGDLS and CDR2 YYNGEE. With 3 bases removed from V and 2 bases from J, the gap between germline ends came to 7 bases. This CDR3 comprises 13 residues. The CDR3 spells CASSAQVTDTQYF. The CDR3 DNA reads as TGTGCCAGCAGCGCACAGGTCACAGATACGCAGTATTTT. Full variable domain (remainder filled in from reference TRBV9 and TRBJ2-3): DSGVTQTPKHLITATGQRVTLRCSPRSGDLSVYWYQQSLDQGLQFLIQYYNGEERAKGNILERFSAQQFPDLHSELNLSSLELGDSALYFCASSAQVTDTQYFGPGTRLTVL.

The rearrangement uses TRBV29-1 and TRBJ2-3; tentatively, D is TRBD2 (6 bases). Germline V gene sequence: CDR1 SQVTM, CDR2 ANQGSEA. V lost 8 bases, J lost 0 bases, and 18 bases lay in between. CDR3 length: 15 amino acids. CDR3 residues: CSSRGGQISTDTQYF. CDR3 nucleotide sequence: TGCAGCTCTCGCGGAGGGCAGATCAGCACAGATACGCAGTATTTT.

The V call is TRBV30, the J call TRBJ2-1; D possibly corresponds to TRBD2 (6 bases). Between the trimmed V and J ends, which lost 0 bases and 3 bases, there was a span of 12 bases. CDR1 and CDR2 from the germline V gene are GTSNPN and SVGIG (reference sequence). The CDR3 sequence is 15 residues long. CDR3 sequence: CAWSVGGSLYNEQFF. Here the CDR3 DNA reads TGTGCCTGGAGTGTAGGAGGGAGCCTCTACAATGAGCAGTTCTTC.

The chain has TRBV5-1 and TRBJ1-1; D perhaps matches TRBD1 (5 bases). Looked up from germline, CDR1 is SGHRS and CDR2 is YFSETQ. Between the trimmed V and J ends, which lost 4 bases and 5 bases, there was a span of 15 bases. This CDR3 spans 14 amino acids. CDR3 residues: CASSTTGARTEAFF. The CDR3 nucleotides are TGCGCCAGCAGCACTACTGGGGCGCGGACTGAAGCTTTCTTT.

This clone was observed a single time. This chain connects TRBV6-1 to TRBJ1-5, with 9 bases aligning to TRBD1. CDR3 size: 19 residues. Germline CDR1 and CDR2: MNHNS and SASEGT. With V trimmed by 3 bases and J by 0 bases, 12 bases remained unmatched. CDR3 sequence reads: CASSDPTGGPQYSNQPQHF. CDR3 bases: TGTGCCAGCAGTGACCCTACAGGGGGCCCCCAATATAGCAATCAGCCCCAGCATTTT.

Only a few counts were recorded for this clone. This chain connects TRBV7-9 to TRBJ2-1, with D perhaps matching TRBD1 or TRBD2 (5 bases each). Trimming took 2 bases from V and 11 from J, leaving 22 bases between them. The germline CDR1 and CDR2 sequences are SEHNR and FQNEAQ (reference sequence). The CDR3 is 16 residues long. CDR3 amino acids: CASSLNRGAVHDKQFF. The CDR3, as DNA: TGTGCCAGCAGCTTAAATAGAGGGGCCGTTCACGACAAGCAGTTCTTC.

The gene calls are TRBV9 and TRBJ1-1; D is unclear. The germline CDR1 and CDR2 sequences are SGDLS and YYNGEE. Trimming stripped 1 base from V and 3 bases from J, with 13 bases between. The length of the CDR3 is 15 residues. The CDR3: CASSVILGVDTEAFF. CDR3 nucleotide sequence: TGTGCCAGCAGCGTAATACTGGGTGTGGACACTGAAGCTTTCTTT.

The V call is TRBV6-5, the J call TRBJ2-4, with D perhaps TRBD1 (6 bases). This CDR3 comprises 14 residues. Deletions cut 5 bases from V and 7 bases from J, with 15 bases between. CDR1 and CDR2 (germline): MNHEY, SVGAGI. The CDR3 sequence: CASSKHRVGNIQYF. CDR3 bases: TGTGCCAGCAGTAAGCACAGGGTAGGGAACATTCAGTACTTC.

This chain uses TRBV7-2 with TRBJ2-3, with 8 bases lining up with TRBD2. The CDR3 is made up of 15 amino acids. Losses at the gene ends were 6 bases for V and 6 bases for J; bases not matched to a gene: 11. Germline lookup yields CDR1 SGHTA and CDR2 FQGNSA. This chain's CDR3 is CASRKLAVTGDTQYF. The CDR3 DNA is TGTGCCAGCAGAAAACTAGCGGTTACAGGGGATACGCAGTATTTT.